These 6 T cell receptor beta chains share one sample of origin, sequenced in a study of post-analysis software for immune sequencing data. Findings and limits, study-wide: Included in a set of roughly five TRBV segments more frequent in patients than controls were TRBV5-6, TRBV5-1 and TRBV20-1.

These TCRs' antigens remain unknown. Presence of unique molecular identifiers characterized the TCR beta cDNA libraries. TCRdb fed the PCR reads into MiXCR, producing one record per CDR3 protein. This table has about 770,000 distinct CDR3 sequences, 40% to 55% appearing once. What was sequenced was blood. The receptor set was obtained from a girl aged 10-17 years with multiple sclerosis.

V gene TRBV29-1 combines with J gene TRBJ2-1; D call uncertain. From germline, CDR1 is SQVTM and CDR2 ANQGSEA. CDR3 size: 12 residues. V was clipped by 3 bases and J by 3 bases, with 6 bases between them. This CDR3 is CSVDRIYNEQFF. CDR3 bases: TGCAGCGTTGATCGGATCTACAATGAGCAGTTCTTC.

This clonotype was seen at least ten times. DNA for the CDR3: TGCGCCAGCAGTGATGGGCGGGAGATCGATACGCAGTATTTT. Amino acids: CASSDGREIDTQYF. The chain joins TRBV10-1 to TRBJ2-3; 7 positions match TRBD2. Trimming removed 3 bases from V and 6 bases from J; junction bases left unmatched: 6. The length of the CDR3 is 14 residues. CDR1 and CDR2 (germline): WNHNN, SYGVQD (reference sequence).

This clonotype occurred once. The chain recombines TRBV6-1 with TRBJ2-7; D is perhaps TRBD1 (5 bases). The germline V gene encodes CDR1 MNHNS and CDR2 SASEGT. The V end was cut by 7 bases, the J end by 0 bases, with 16 bases between. This CDR3 has 15 residues. The CDR3 DNA reads TGTGCCAGCACCCTAATTGACAGCAACTCCTACGAGCAGTACTTC. Protein: CASTLIDSNSYEQYF.

The chain uses TRBV18 and TRBJ2-5; D ambiguous. This CDR3 is built from 14 residues. V gave up 2 bases and J gave up 11 bases, with 18 bases separating them. Germline-derived CDR1 and CDR2 are KGHSH and LQKENI. In nucleotides, the CDR3 is TGTGCCAGCTCACCAACAGAGTATGGTAATGAGCAGTACTTC. Its protein product is CASSPTEYGNEQYF. The full variable domain, its missing parts supplied by reference TRBV18 and TRBJ2-5, is NAGVMQNPRHLVRRRGQEARLRCSPMKGHSHVYWYRQLPEEGLKFMVYLQKENIIDESGMPKERFSAEFPKEGPSILRIQQVVRGDSAAYFCASSPTEYGNEQYFGPGTRLLVL.

The gene calls are TRBV29-1 and TRBJ2-4; 7 bases line up with TRBD1. The end of the DNA is better explained by TRBJ2-7, so the J call may be wrong. The V gene's germline CDR1 is SQVTM and CDR2 ANQGSEA. The CDR3 spans 13 residues. This CDR3 is CSVAKGASYEQYF. The CDR3 DNA sequence: TGCAGCGTTGCAAAGGGGGCAAGCTACGAGCAGTACTTC.

V gene TRBV20-1 combines with J gene TRBJ2-1, with TRBD2 matching over 10 bases. Unmatched junction bases numbered 16, after V lost 5 bases and J lost 3 bases. Germline V CDR1 and CDR2: DFQATT, SNEGSKA (reference sequence). The CDR3 contains 18 residues. The CDR3 DNA follows: TGCAGTGCTCCCCTAACACCGAAAGCGGGAGGGCTCTACAATGAGCAGTTCTTC. Its translation: CSAPLTPKAGGLYNEQFF.